These 8 T cell receptor beta chains were all obtained from the same sample, sequenced in a study of cytomegalovirus exposure and HLA in healthy donors. The study ran its PCR with 60 Vbeta and 13 Jbeta primers. Sequencing was performed with immunoSEQ multiplex PCR; in TCRdb, only in-frame clones are kept and a portion is missing. The sample has approximately 110,000 clones; approximately 66% are singletons. The sequencing sample was made of PBMCs. The receptors come from a man aged 40-55 years in good health and CMV-seropositive.

This clone showed up just once. The gene calls are TRBV7-2 and TRBJ2-2; tentatively, D is TRBD1 (5 bases). There are 12 residues in the CDR3. V shed 0 bases and J shed 13 bases, with 9 bases lying between them. Looked up from germline, CDR1 is SGHTA and CDR2 is FQGNSA. The CDR3 reads CASSLAGAALFF. The CDR3 coding sequence is TGTGCCAGCAGCTTAGCAGGGGCAGCGCTGTTTTTT.

This chain joins TRBV19 and TRBJ2-7; TRBD1 agrees at 8 bases. This CDR3 has 15 amino acids. CDR1 and CDR2 from the germline V gene are LNHDA and SQIVND (reference sequence). Losses at the gene ends were 5 bases for V and 3 bases for J; bases not matched to a gene: 9. The CDR3 coding sequence is TGTGCCAGTAGTTCAGGGACAGGCGAGGACTACGAGCAGTACTTC. As protein: CASSSGTGEDYEQYF. Filled out from reference TRBV19 and TRBJ2-7, the complete variable domain reads DGGITQSPKYLFRKEGQNVTLSCEQNLNHDAMYWYRQDPGQGLRLIYYSQIVNDFQKGDIAEGYSVSREKKESFPLTVTSAQKNPTAFYLCASSSGTGEDYEQYFGPGTRLTVT.

The genes are TRBV11-2 and TRBJ1-1, with a weak D call TRBD1 (6 bases). Germline CDR1 and CDR2: SGHAT and FQNNGV. Trimming cost V 5 bases and J 6 bases, with 19 bases left between them. This CDR3 contains 15 residues. DNA for the CDR3: TGTGCCAGCAGCGCGGAACACAGGGTTTGTCCTGAAGCTTTCTTT. Protein: CASSAEHRVCPEAFF.

The V call is TRBV6-1, the J call TRBJ2-7, with 10 bases lining up with TRBD2. In germline, CDR1 is MNHNS, CDR2 SASEGT. CDR3 length equals 13 residues. V lost 10 bases to trimming and J lost 3 bases; unmatched junction nucleotides: 6. CDR3 nucleotide sequence: TGTGCCACTTGGACTAGCGGTGACTACGAGCAGTACGTC. It yields the protein CATWTSGDYEQYV.

This clone has a single count. The rearrangement uses TRBV2 and TRBJ2-7; 14 bases fit TRBD2. Germline V gene sequence: CDR1 SNHLY, CDR2 FYNNEI. J lost 7 bases, V lost 3 bases, and 5 bases had no gene match. The CDR3 spans 15 residues. The CDR3: CASSDPTSGRVEQYF. For the CDR3, the DNA is TGTGCCAGCAGTGACCCGACTAGCGGGAGGGTTGAGCAGTACTTC.

The V gene is TRBV6-5, the J gene TRBJ2-7; 12 positions agree with TRBD1. The germline V gene has CDR1 MNHEY and CDR2 SVGAGI. V lost 4 bases and J lost 8; bases outside the gene matches: 9. The CDR3 extends over 15 amino acids. Here the CDR3 reads CASSSLGQGADQQYF. The CDR3 DNA reads TGTGCCAGCAGTTCATTGGGACAGGGGGCGGATCAGCAGTACTTC.

This clone has only a few counts. The chain joins TRBV5-5 to TRBJ1-5; D unresolved. This CDR3 region has 16 residues. The V gene's germline CDR1 is SGHKS and CDR2 YYEKEE (reference sequence). The V and J ends lost 2 bases and 0 bases respectively, with 12 bases between them. CDR3 DNA: TGTGCCAGCAGCTTACTCATAGAGGATAGCAATCAGCCCCAGCATTTT. Encoded protein: CASSLLIEDSNQPQHF.

This chain joins TRBV19 and TRBJ2-2; 9 bases are a match to TRBD1. Germline CDR1 reads LNHDA; CDR2 reads SQIVND (reference sequence). The CDR3 runs 15 residues. V shed 3 bases, J shed 4 bases, and the junction held 3 bases outside the gene matches. CDR3 region: CASSMGTGTTGELFF. In nucleotides, the CDR3 is TGTGCCAGTAGTATGGGGACAGGGACCACCGGGGAGCTGTTTTTT.